This T cell receptor beta chain was observed in a study of CD8 T cells in ankylosing spondylitis (dated by TCRdb to between 2016 and 2019). Describing the broader study: T cell receptor beta repertoires were profiled in healthy donors and ankylosing spondylitis patients so that disease-linked TCR variants could be found. The full study cohort was made up of 25 to 30 ankylosing spondylitis patients and some 100 healthy donors. Peripheral blood was sampled, and synovial fluid was additionally collected from ankylosing spondylitis patients.

The paper as a whole reports these results and caveats: According to the report, matched synovial fluid samples from ankylosing spondylitis patients were significantly enriched for the disease-linked clones. A TCR beta motif of fewer than 10 highly homologous amino acid variants appeared characteristic of blood from ankylosing spondylitis patients. The disease-linked clones showed a CD8+ phenotype and occurred at relatively low frequencies in peripheral blood. Some motif variants were previously reported in synovial fluid and blood of reactive arthritis patients, suggesting common disease-initiation mechanisms.

Sequenced on an Illumina HiSeq 2500. Quantitative 5'-RACE with molecular barcodes was the method used to prepare the TCR beta libraries. Per the authors' processing: Disease-linked TCR variants were identified with a new computational method built on a probabilistic model of VDJ rearrangement. TCRdb reprocessing: public reads trimmed at Q25 with fastp, clones called with MiXCR, in-frame beta chains kept. Each CDR3 protein gets just one entry, which takes the most common genes and DNA from the rows behind it. The V and J calls shown here were made by TCRdb, not taken from the authors' results. The sample contains about 330,000 distinct CDR3 sequences, under 8.5% of them found a single time. The ten largest clones capture more than 14% of the sample. At least ten counts were recorded for this clonotype. Its binding antigen is unknown. No clone much larger than this one lies a single base away; base qualities are absent.

Relative to germline, V is 2 bases shorter and J is 9 bases shorter, with 11 bases between their ends. Looking up the germline V gene yields CDR1 SGHDN and CDR2 FVKESK. From its cysteine to its phenylalanine, the CDR3 spans 13 amino acids. Only CDR3 DNA is held: 39 bases, read in frame from base 1. The chain employs TRBV14 and TRBJ2-1; no D gene call is confident. Specimen: blood, either unsorted or a sorted T cell fraction (not recorded which). This receptor was obtained from a male donor with ankylosing spondylitis. CDR3 protein: CASSQFFSIEQFF. Read as DNA, the sequence is TGTGCCAGCAGCCAATTTTTCAGTATTGAGCAGTTCTTC.